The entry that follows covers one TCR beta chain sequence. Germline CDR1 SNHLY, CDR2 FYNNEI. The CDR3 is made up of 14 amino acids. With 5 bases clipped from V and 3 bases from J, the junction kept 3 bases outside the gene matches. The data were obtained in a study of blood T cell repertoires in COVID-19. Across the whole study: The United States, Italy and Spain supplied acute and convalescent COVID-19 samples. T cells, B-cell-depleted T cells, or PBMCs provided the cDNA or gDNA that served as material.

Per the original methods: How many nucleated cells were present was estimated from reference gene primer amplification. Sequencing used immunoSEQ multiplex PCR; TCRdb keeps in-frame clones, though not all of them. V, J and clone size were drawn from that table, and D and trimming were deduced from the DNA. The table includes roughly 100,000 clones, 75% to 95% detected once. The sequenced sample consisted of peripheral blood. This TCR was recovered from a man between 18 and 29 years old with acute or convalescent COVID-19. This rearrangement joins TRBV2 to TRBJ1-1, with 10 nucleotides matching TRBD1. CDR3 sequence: CASSRGQGYTEAFF. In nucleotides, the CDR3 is TGTGCCAGCAGTAGGGGACAGGGGTACACTGAAGCTTTCTTT.